This T cell receptor beta chain was recovered during a study of OX40 agonist ivuxolimab in advanced cancers. Sample share makes this clone medium-sized. This CDR3 has 15 amino acids. The germline V gene encodes CDR1 LNHDA and CDR2 SQIVND (reference sequence). The junction had 9 bases not matched to a gene; V was cut back by 5 bases and J by 4 bases. The data were produced by immunoSEQ multiplex PCR, yet TCRdb's version contains in-frame clones alone and is incomplete. Of tens of thousands of clones in the sample, about 82% were seen once. This chain joins TRBV19 and TRBJ1-2; TRBD1 matches 8 bases. The sequenced sample was CD4+ or CD8+ T cells sorted from blood, obtained in a trial of the OX40 agonist ivuxolimab. This TCR derives from an adult with an advanced solid tumor such as melanoma, head and neck, liver or kidney cancer. CDR3 DNA: TGTGCCAGTAGTGAGGACAGGGAACGGAGCTATGGCTACACCTTC. Its protein is CASSEDRERSYGYTF.